A selection of T cell receptor beta chains follows, all from one sample in a study of blood T cell repertoires in COVID-19. Libraries were prepared by immunoSEQ multiplex PCR; TCRdb keeps only in-frame clonotypes and omits some of them. The data contain approximately 200,000 clones, over 75% of them seen just once; the ten biggest clones take up about 20%. The sample comprised peripheral blood. Receptor source: a person aged 65 to 85 with COVID-19, enrolled during active disease. The CDR3 runs from the conserved cysteine through the conserved F or W.

J gene: TRBJ2-1
V gene: TRBV5-4
CDR3 protein: CASSSDSPGSNEQFF

J gene: TRBJ2-7
V gene: TRBV7-8
CDR3 protein: CASSSGGRREQYF

J gene: TRBJ1-1
V gene: TRBV14
CDR3 protein: CASSQGQGRRSSAFF

J gene: TRBJ2-1
V gene: TRBV19
CDR3 protein: CASSHAGTSLAEQFF

J gene: TRBJ2-2
V gene: TRBV7-3
CDR3 protein: CASSLVEGVTGELFF

J gene: TRBJ2-2
V gene: TRBV9
CDR3 protein: CASSVASGNGAGELFF

J gene: TRBJ2-1
V gene: TRBV27
CDR3 protein: CASSAGTSRNNEQFF

J gene: TRBJ2-5
V gene: TRBV9
CDR3 protein: CASSQGTGFGETQYF

J gene: TRBJ2-7
V gene: TRBV6-1
CDR3 protein: CASSEWASGGSYEQYF

J gene: TRBJ2-7
V gene: TRBV4-2
CDR3 protein: CASSQEDTSGAYSYEQYF

J gene: TRBJ2-1
V gene: TRBV18
CDR3 protein: CASSPRRGRGRGEQFF

J gene: TRBJ1-1
V gene: TRBV7-3
CDR3 protein: CASSLIQGTTEAFF

J gene: TRBJ2-1
V gene: TRBV7-2
CDR3 protein: CASSLSGDSGNYNEQFF

J gene: TRBJ1-4
V gene: TRBV29-1
CDR3 protein: CSVRTRGEKLFF

J gene: TRBJ2-3
V gene: TRBV6-1
CDR3 protein: CASREDRVRTDTQYF

J gene: TRBJ2-7
V gene: TRBV30
CDR3 protein: CAWSGLAGVQQYF

J gene: TRBJ2-2
V gene: TRBV7-6
CDR3 protein: CASSLVGGASLVTGELFF

J gene: TRBJ2-1
V gene: TRBV7-9
CDR3 protein: CASSARGQISYNEQFF

J gene: TRBJ2-7
V gene: TRBV18
CDR3 protein: CASSPNPGRGGEQYF

J gene: TRBJ2-7
V gene: TRBV7-2
CDR3 protein: CASSTSGWGPYEQYF

J gene: TRBJ2-7
V gene: TRBV12-3/TRBV12-4
CDR3 protein: CASSFGGIYEQYF

J gene: TRBJ1-1
V gene: TRBV7-6
CDR3 protein: CASSLSQGGIGTEAFF

J gene: TRBJ2-7
V gene: TRBV14
CDR3 protein: CASSRPGTGLYEQYF

J gene: TRBJ2-3
V gene: TRBV6-5
CDR3 protein: CASRPSGSDTQYF

J gene: TRBJ2-1
V gene: TRBV7-2
CDR3 protein: CASSLQRGSYNEQFF

J gene: TRBJ2-1
V gene: TRBV5-4
CDR3 protein: CASSLSSGRLSSYNEQFF

J gene: TRBJ1-1
V gene: TRBV19
CDR3 protein: CASRSPNRVLEAFF

J gene: TRBJ2-5
V gene: TRBV29-1
CDR3 protein: CSVESLVGGETQYF

J gene: TRBJ2-7
V gene: TRBV6-4
CDR3 protein: CASSRRDSGRDYEQYF

J gene: TRBJ2-1
V gene: TRBV11-2
CDR3 protein: CASSLQGVSNEQFF

J gene: TRBJ2-1
V gene: TRBV28
CDR3 protein: CASSFRGGNNEQFF

J gene: TRBJ2-3
V gene: TRBV7-6
CDR3 protein: CASSLVGGSADTQYF

J gene: TRBJ2-2
V gene: TRBV5-1
CDR3 protein: CASSLVGIGELFF

J gene: TRBJ1-5
V gene: TRBV7-2
CDR3 protein: CASSMTGSNQPQHF

J gene: TRBJ1-6
V gene: TRBV4-3
CDR3 protein: CASSQDPQGSSYNSPLHF

J gene: TRBJ2-6
V gene: TRBV28
CDR3 protein: CASSFVSGANVLTF